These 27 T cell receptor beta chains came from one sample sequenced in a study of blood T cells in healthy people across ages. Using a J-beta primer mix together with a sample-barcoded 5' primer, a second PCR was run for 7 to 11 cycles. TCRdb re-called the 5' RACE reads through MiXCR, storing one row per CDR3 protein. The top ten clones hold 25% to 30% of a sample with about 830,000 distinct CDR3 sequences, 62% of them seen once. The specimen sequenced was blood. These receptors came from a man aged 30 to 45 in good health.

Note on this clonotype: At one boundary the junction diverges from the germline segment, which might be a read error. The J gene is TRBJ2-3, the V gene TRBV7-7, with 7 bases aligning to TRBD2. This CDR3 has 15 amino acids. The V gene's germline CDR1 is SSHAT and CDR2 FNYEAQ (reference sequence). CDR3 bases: TGTGCTAGCAGCATGACTAGCCGGCGGAAAGATACGCAGTATTTT. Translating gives CASSMTSRRKDTQYF.

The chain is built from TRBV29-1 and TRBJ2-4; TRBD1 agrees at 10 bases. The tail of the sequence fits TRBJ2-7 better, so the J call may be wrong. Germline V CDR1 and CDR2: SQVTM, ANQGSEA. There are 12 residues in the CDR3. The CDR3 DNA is TGCAGCGTTAGGGGACAGGGGAACGAGCAGTACTTC. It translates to CSVRGQGNEQYF.

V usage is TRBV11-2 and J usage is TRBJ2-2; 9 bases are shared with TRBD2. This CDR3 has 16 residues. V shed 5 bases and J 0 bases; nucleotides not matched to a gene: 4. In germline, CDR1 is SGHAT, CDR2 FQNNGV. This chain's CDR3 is CASSRAGGPNTGELFF. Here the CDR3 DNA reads TGTGCCAGCAGCCGAGCGGGGGGACCGAACACCGGGGAGCTGTTTTTT.

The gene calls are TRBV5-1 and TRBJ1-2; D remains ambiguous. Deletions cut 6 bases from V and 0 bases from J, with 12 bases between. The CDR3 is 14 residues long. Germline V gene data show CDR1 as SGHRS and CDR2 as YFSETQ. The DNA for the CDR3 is TGCGCCAGCAAACTAACCTCGGCTAACTATGGCTACACCTTC. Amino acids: CASKLTSANYGYTF.

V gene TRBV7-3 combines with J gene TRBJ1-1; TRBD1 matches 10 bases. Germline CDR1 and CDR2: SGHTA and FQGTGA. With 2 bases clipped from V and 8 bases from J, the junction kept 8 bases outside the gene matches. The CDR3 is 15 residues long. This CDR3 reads CASSLVGQGESEAFF. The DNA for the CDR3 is TGTGCCAGCAGCTTAGTAGGACAGGGGGAATCCGAAGCTTTCTTT. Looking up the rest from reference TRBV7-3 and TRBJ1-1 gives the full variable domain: GAGVSQTPSNKVTEKGKYVELRCDPISGHTALYWYRQSLGQGPEFLIYFQGTGAADDSGLPNDRFFAVRPEGSVSTLKIQRTERGDSAVYLCASSLVGQGESEAFFGQGTRLTVV.

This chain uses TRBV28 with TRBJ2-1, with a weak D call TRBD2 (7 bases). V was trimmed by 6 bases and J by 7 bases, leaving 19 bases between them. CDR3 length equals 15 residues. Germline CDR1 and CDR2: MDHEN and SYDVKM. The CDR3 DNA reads TGTGCCAGCAGCTACAGCGGGACAATTGTAAATGAGCAGTTCTTC. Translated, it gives CASSYSGTIVNEQFF.

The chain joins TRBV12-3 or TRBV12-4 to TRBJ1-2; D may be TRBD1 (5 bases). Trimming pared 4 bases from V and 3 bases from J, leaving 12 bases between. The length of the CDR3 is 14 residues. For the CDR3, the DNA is TGTGCCAGCAGTTCCAGGGAGGGAGACTATGGCTACACCTTC. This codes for CASSSREGDYGYTF.

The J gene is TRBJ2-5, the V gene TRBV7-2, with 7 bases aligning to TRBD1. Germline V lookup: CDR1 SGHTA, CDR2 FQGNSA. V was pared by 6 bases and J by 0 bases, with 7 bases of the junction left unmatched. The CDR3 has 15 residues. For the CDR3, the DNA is TGTGCCAGCAGTACCCTAGACAGGGACCAAGAGACCCAGTACTTC. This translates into CASSTLDRDQETQYF.

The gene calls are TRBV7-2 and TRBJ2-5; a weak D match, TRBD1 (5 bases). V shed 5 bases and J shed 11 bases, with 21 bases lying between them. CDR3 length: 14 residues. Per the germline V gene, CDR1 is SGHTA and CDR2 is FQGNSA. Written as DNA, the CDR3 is TGTGCCAGCAGCGCCGACAGTCATTACAATGAGCAGTACTTC. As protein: CASSADSHYNEQYF.

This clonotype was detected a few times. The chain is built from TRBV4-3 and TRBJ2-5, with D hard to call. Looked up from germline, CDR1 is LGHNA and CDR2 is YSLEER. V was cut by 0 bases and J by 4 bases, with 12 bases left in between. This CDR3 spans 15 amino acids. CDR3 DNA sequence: TGCGCCAGCAGCCAAGATCGCTGGCTCCCAGAGACCCAGTACTTC. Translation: CASSQDRWLPETQYF.

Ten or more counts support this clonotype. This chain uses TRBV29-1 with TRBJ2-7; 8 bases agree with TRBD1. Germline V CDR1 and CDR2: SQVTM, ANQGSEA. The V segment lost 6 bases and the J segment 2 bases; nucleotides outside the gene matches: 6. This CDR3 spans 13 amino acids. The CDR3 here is CSVYDRGPYEQYF. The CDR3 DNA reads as TGCAGCGTGTACGACAGGGGCCCCTACGAGCAGTACTTC.

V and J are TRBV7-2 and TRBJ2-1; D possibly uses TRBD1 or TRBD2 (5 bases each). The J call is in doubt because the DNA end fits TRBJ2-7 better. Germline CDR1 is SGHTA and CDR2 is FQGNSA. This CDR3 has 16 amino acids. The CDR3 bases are TGTGCCAGCAGCTCGGAGGCAGGGCAATCCTACAATGAGCAGTACTTC. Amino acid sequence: CASSSEAGQSYNEQYF.

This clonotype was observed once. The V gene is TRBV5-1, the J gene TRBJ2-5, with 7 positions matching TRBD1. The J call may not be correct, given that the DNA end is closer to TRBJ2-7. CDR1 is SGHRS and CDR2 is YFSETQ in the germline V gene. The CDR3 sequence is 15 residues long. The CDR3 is CASSFSGTDLYEQYF. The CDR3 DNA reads TGCGCCAGCAGCTTTTCCGGGACAGATCTCTACGAGCAGTACTTC.

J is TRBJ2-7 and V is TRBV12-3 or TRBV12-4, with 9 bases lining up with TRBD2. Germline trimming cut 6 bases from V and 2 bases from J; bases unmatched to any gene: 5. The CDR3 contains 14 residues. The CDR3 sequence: CASSPRLAAYEQYF. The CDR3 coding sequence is TGTGCCAGCAGCCCAAGACTAGCGGCCTACGAGCAGTACTTC.

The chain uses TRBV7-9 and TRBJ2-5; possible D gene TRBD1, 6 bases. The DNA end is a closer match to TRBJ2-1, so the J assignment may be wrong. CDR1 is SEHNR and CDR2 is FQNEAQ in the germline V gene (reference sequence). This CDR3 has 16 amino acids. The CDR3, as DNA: TGTGCCAGCAGCTTCTCCGGGACACGAACCCAAGAGACCCAGTTCTTC. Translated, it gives CASSFSGTRTQETQFF.

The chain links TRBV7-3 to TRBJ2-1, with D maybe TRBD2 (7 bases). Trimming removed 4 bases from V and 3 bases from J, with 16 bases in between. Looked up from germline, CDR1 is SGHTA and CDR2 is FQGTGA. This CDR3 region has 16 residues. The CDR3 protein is CASSSLGGTSYNEQFF. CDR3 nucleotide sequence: TGTGCCAGCAGCTCCCTCGGGGGGACAAGCTACAATGAGCAGTTCTTC.

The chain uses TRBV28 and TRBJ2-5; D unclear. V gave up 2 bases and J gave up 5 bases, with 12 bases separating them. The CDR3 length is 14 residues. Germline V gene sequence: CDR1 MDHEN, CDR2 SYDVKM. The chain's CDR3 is CASSLLSGTETQYF. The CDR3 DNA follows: TGTGCCAGCAGTTTACTTTCGGGTACGGAGACCCAGTACTTC.

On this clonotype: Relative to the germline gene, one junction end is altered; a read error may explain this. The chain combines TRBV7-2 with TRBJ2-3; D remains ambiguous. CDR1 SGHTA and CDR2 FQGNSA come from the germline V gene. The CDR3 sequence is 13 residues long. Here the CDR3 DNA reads TGTGCCAGCAGCTTATCCCGGGTAGATACGCGGTATTTT. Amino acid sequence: CASSLSRVDTRYF.

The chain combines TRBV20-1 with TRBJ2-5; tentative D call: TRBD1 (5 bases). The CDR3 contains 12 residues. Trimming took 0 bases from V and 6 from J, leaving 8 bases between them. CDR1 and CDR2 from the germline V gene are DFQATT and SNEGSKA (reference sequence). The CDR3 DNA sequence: TGCAGTGCTAGAGAGCAGGGCCAGACCCAGTACTTC. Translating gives CSAREQGQTQYF.

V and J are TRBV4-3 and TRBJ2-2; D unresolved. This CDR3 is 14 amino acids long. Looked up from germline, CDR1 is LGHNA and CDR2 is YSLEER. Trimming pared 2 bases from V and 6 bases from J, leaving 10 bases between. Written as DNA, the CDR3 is TGCGCCAGCAGCCAACCAGAGGCCGCCGGGGAGCTGTTTTTT. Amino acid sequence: CASSQPEAAGELFF.

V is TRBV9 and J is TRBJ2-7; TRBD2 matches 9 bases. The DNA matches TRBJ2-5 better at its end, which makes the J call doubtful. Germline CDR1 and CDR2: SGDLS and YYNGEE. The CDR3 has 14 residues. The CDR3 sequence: CASSVLAGDPTQYF. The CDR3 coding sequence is TGTGCCAGCAGCGTATTAGCGGGGGACCCGACCCAGTACTTC.

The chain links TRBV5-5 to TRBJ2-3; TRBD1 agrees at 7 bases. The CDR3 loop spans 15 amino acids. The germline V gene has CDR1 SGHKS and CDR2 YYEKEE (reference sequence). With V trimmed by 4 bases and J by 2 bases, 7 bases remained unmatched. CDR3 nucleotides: TGTGCCAGCAGCCCGACAGGGATTCTCACAGATACGCAGTATTTT. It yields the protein CASSPTGILTDTQYF.

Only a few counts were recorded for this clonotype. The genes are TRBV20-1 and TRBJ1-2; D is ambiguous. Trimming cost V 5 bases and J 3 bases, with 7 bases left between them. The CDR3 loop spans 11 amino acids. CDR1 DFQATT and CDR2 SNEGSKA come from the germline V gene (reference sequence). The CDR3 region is CSAQRDYGYTF. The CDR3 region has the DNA TGCAGTGCTCAGAGGGACTATGGCTACACCTTC.

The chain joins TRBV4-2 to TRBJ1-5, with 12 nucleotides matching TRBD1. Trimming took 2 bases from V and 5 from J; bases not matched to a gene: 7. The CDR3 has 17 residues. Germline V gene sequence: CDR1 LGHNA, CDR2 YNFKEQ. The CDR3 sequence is CASSQPPGQGAYQPQHF. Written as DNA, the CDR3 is TGTGCCAGCAGCCAACCACCGGGACAGGGGGCTTATCAGCCCCAGCATTTT.

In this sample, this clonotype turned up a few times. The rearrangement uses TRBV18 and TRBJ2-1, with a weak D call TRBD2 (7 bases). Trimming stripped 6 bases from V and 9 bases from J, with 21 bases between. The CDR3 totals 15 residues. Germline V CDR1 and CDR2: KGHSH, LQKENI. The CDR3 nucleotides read TGTGCCAGCTCTTCCGAAGGGGGGGCCCGGGTTGAGCAGTTCTTC. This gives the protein CASSSEGGARVEQFF.

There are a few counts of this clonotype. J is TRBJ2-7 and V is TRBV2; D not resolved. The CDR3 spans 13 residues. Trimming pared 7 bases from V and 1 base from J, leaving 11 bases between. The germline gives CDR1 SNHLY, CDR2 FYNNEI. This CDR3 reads CASNLAPSYEQYF. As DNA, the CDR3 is TGTGCCAGCAATCTCGCACCTTCCTACGAGCAGTACTTC.

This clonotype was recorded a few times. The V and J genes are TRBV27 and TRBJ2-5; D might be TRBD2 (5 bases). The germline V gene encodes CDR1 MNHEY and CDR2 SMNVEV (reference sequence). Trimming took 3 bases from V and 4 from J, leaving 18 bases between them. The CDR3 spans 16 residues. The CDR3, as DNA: TGTGCCAGCAGTTTTATCGTCGGGGTCAACGTAGAGACCCAGTACTTC. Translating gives CASSFIVGVNVETQYF.